The 22 T cell receptor beta chains below all came from one sample that was sequenced in a study of T-cell reconstitution after alpha-beta-depleted transplantation in children. Unique molecular identifiers were incorporated during preparation of the TCRbeta library. MiXCR, run by TCRdb on the PCR reads, gives a single entry per CDR3 protein. The sample has fewer than 150,000 distinct CDR3 sequences; around a tenth are singletons. Sample: PBMCs, mostly from graft donor cells, taken 180 days after TCRalphabeta/CD19-depleted stem cell transplant. The receptors shown here come from a girl under three years old who had a stem cell transplant for combined immunodeficiency, so the T cells may come from the graft donor.

Concerning this clonotype itself: A read error may account for a junction end that differs from germline. The chain links TRBV7-3 to TRBJ2-1; the D gene is possibly TRBD2 (5 bases). Germline assignment: CDR1 SGHTA and CDR2 FQGTGA. CDR3 size: 18 residues. CDR3 in amino acids: CTSCLMKKLGPPYNEQFF. Written as DNA, the CDR3 is TGTACCAGCTGTCTCATGAAGAAACTAGGGCCCCCATACAATGAGCAGTTCTTC. Full variable domain (rest looked up from reference TRBV7-3 and TRBJ2-1): GAGVSQTPSNKVTEKGKYVELRCDPISGHTALYWYRQSLGQGPEFLIYFQGTGAADDSGLPNDRFFAVRPEGSVSTLKIQRTERGDSAVYLCTSCLMKKLGPPYNEQFFGPGTRLTVL.

Many counts were recorded for this clonotype. This chain uses TRBV7-8 with TRBJ1-1, with D possibly TRBD1 on 5 matching bases. Germline CDR1 and CDR2: SGHVS and FQNEAQ. The CDR3 has 14 residues. V was trimmed by 1 base and J by 2 bases, leaving 8 bases between them. The CDR3 DNA follows: TGTGCCAGCAGCTTAGTGGGGGGAAACACTGAAGCTTTCTTT. Its protein is CASSLVGGNTEAFF.

This clonotype turned up a few times. V usage is TRBV6-1 and J usage is TRBJ2-5; TRBD1 is a possible D gene (5 bases). The CDR3 is 14 residues long. Germline V gives CDR1 MNHNS, CDR2 SASEGT. The V and J ends lost 2 bases and 1 base respectively, with 8 bases between them. DNA of the CDR3: TGTGCCAGCAGTGAACACCAGGGCCAAGAGACCCAGTACTTC. This translates into CASSEHQGQETQYF.

This clonotype was counted at least ten times. This chain links TRBV20-1 with TRBJ2-7; 11 nucleotides line up with TRBD2. The trim removed 3 bases at V and 2 bases at J, leaving 3 bases unmatched. The CDR3 loop spans 14 amino acids. CDR1 is DFQATT and CDR2 is SNEGSKA in the germline V gene (reference sequence). CDR3 nucleotides: TGCAGTGCTAGCCCTAGCGGGAGGACCTACGAGCAGTACTTC. This sequence encodes CSASPSGRTYEQYF.

The chain couples TRBV7-6 to TRBJ2-7; 8 bases match TRBD2. In germline, CDR1 is SGHVS, CDR2 FNYEAQ. CDR3 length: 12 residues. V lost 6 bases to trimming and J lost 7 bases; unmatched junction nucleotides: 5. The CDR3 loop reads CASSYSGEEQYF. The CDR3, as DNA: TGTGCCAGCAGTTATAGCGGGGAGGAGCAGTACTTC. The full variable domain, its missing parts supplied by reference TRBV7-6 and TRBJ2-7, is GAGVSQSPRYKVTKRGQDVALRCDPISGHVSLYWYRQALGQGPEFLTYFNYEAQQDKSGLPNDRFSAERPEGSISTLTIQRTEQRDSAMYRCASSYSGEEQYFGPGTRLTVT.

There are a few counts of this clonotype. This chain connects TRBV7-2 to TRBJ2-1; 7 bases map to TRBD1. Losses at the gene ends were 3 bases for V and 5 bases for J; bases not matched to a gene: 13. CDR3 length equals 17 residues. Germline CDR1 SGHTA, CDR2 FQGNSA. CDR3 amino acids: CASSLWTGPSSHNEQFF. The CDR3 bases are TGTGCCAGCAGCTTGTGGACAGGTCCCTCCTCACACAATGAGCAGTTCTTC.

This clonotype turned up a few times. The chain couples TRBV12-3 or TRBV12-4 to TRBJ2-7; 7 bases align to TRBD2. The CDR3 has 14 amino acids. With V trimmed by 3 bases and J by 2 bases, 4 bases remained unmatched. The CDR3 sequence: CASSLGGGTYEQYF. DNA for the CDR3: TGTGCCAGCAGTTTGGGCGGGGGAACCTACGAGCAGTACTTC.

This clonotype has just a few counts. The V call is TRBV5-1, the J call TRBJ2-1; 11 bases map to TRBD2. This CDR3 contains 16 residues. In germline, CDR1 is SGHRS, CDR2 YFSETQ. V dropped 4 bases and J dropped 2; count of bases not matched to a gene: 5. The CDR3 DNA follows: TGCGCCAGCAGCACTGGACTAGCGGGTCCCTACAATGAGCAGTTCTTC. This sequence encodes CASSTGLAGPYNEQFF.

There are a few counts of this clonotype. This chain links TRBV4-3 with TRBJ2-7; a weak D match, TRBD1 (5 bases). The CDR3 sequence is 16 residues long. V dropped 0 bases and J dropped 0 bases, with 12 bases sitting between them. The germline V gene has CDR1 LGHNA and CDR2 YSLEER. The CDR3 bases are TGCGCCAGCAGCCAAGAAAGGGGCCAGGTCTCCTACGAGCAGTACTTC. Its protein is CASSQERGQVSYEQYF.

This clonotype was counted between two and nine times. The chain combines TRBV30 with TRBJ2-6; TRBD1 or TRBD2 may be the D gene (6 bases each). Germline loops: CDR1 GTSNPN, CDR2 SVGIG (reference sequence). The CDR3 is 17 residues long. V was trimmed by 4 bases and J by 0 bases, leaving 16 bases between them. The CDR3 nucleotides read TGTGCCTGGAAGGGAGGACAGTTCCCCTCTGGGGCCAACGTCCTGACTTTC. Amino acids: CAWKGGQFPSGANVLTF.

The chain links TRBV10-3 to TRBJ2-3, with D hard to call. There are 12 residues in the CDR3. V dropped 7 bases and J dropped 4 bases, with 9 bases sitting between them. Germline V gene data show CDR1 as ENHRY and CDR2 as SYGVKD. CDR3 amino acids: CAIKGVPDTQYF. In DNA, the CDR3 is TGTGCCATCAAAGGTGTCCCAGATACGCAGTATTTT.

This clonotype was found a few times. This chain joins TRBV7-9 and TRBJ1-3, with D uncertain. This CDR3 region has 15 residues. Trimming left V 5 bases short and J 4 bases short, with 15 bases between. The V gene's germline CDR1 is SEHNR and CDR2 FQNEAQ (reference sequence). The CDR3 region has the DNA TGTGCCAGCAGCGTAACCGGGAGGCGAGGAAACACCATATATTTT. The encoded protein is CASSVTGRRGNTIYF.

This clonotype showed up just a few times. The chain has TRBV25-1 and TRBJ2-1, with 10 bases identical to TRBD2. CDR3 length: 19 amino acids. The junction had 12 bases not matched to a gene; V was cut back by 2 bases and J by 2 bases. Germline-derived CDR1 and CDR2 are MGHDK and SYGVNS. The CDR3 here is CASSEGLAGVKTAYNEQFF. Written as DNA, the CDR3 is TGTGCCAGCAGTGAAGGGCTAGCGGGAGTAAAGACGGCCTACAATGAGCAGTTCTTC.

This clonotype was detected ten times or more. The genes are TRBV18 and TRBJ1-4; D may be TRBD1 (5 bases). V was cut by 4 bases and J by 4 bases, with 16 bases left in between. Germline V gene data show CDR1 as KGHSH and CDR2 as LQKENI. CDR3 length: 16 amino acids. The DNA for the CDR3 is TGTGCCAGCTCACTCACCCAGGGACGGCTTAATGAAAAACTGTTTTTT. Amino acid sequence: CASSLTQGRLNEKLFF.

About this clonotype: The junction departs from the called germline gene at one end, perhaps through a read error. The CDR3 loop is CASSQVPRGTSEF. The CDR3 DNA is TGCGCCAGCAGCCAAGTTCCCAGGGGGACTAGCGAGTTC. The gene calls are TRBV4-3 and TRBJ2-5, with 10 bases lining up with TRBD2. CDR1 LGHNA and CDR2 YSLEER come from the germline V gene. The CDR3 is made up of 13 amino acids.

The chain is built from TRBV20-1 and TRBJ2-3, with D perhaps TRBD1 (6 bases). Between the trimmed V and J ends, which lost 5 bases and 1 base, there was a span of 13 bases. CDR1 and CDR2 from the germline V gene are DFQATT and SNEGSKA (reference sequence). This CDR3 is built from 14 residues. In nucleotides, the CDR3 is TGCAGTGCTGAGGGGGTCCCTGGCACAGATACGCAGTATTTT. The encoded protein is CSAEGVPGTDTQYF.

The chain is built from TRBV20-1 and TRBJ1-1; D gene ambiguous. The V end lost 2 bases, the J end lost 3 bases, and 13 bases lay between the germline ends. Per the germline V gene, CDR1 is DFQATT and CDR2 is SNEGSKA (reference sequence). The CDR3 sequence is 14 residues long. DNA of the CDR3: TGCAGTGCTAGATTACGAGTCGGGGACACTGAAGCTTTCTTT. Encoded protein: CSARLRVGDTEAFF.

This clonotype was seen a few times. The chain joins TRBV7-2 to TRBJ2-1; TRBD2 agrees at 10 bases. This CDR3 is built from 17 residues. Germline-derived CDR1 and CDR2 are SGHTA and FQGNSA. Germline trimming cut 4 bases from V and 5 bases from J; bases unmatched to any gene: 11. The CDR3 spells CASSSSTSGSDNNEQFF. The CDR3 DNA follows: TGTGCCAGCAGCTCATCGACTAGCGGGTCGGATAACAATGAGCAGTTCTTC.

There are a few counts of this clonotype. V is TRBV6-2 or TRBV6-3 and J is TRBJ1-3; D is ambiguous. The germline V and J ends were trimmed by 6 bases and 0 bases, with 15 bases remaining between them. The CDR3 is made up of 16 amino acids. CDR1 is MNHEY and CDR2 is SVGEGT in the germline V gene. This CDR3 is CASSKIPTSSGNTIYF. The CDR3 DNA sequence: TGTGCCAGCAGCAAGATTCCGACGAGCTCTGGAAACACCATATATTTT.

In this sample, this clonotype turned up many times. This chain connects TRBV12-3 or TRBV12-4 to TRBJ2-7; D is uncertain. The V end was cut by 2 bases, the J end by 7 bases, with 9 bases between. This CDR3 region has 12 residues. The CDR3 DNA is TGTGCCAGCAGTTTATTTCTGGGAGAGCAGTACTTC. This gives the protein CASSLFLGEQYF.

The chain links TRBV7-9 to TRBJ2-7, with TRBD1 matching over 7 bases. The CDR3 runs 15 residues. With V trimmed by 4 bases and J by 3 bases, 9 bases remained unmatched. Germline V gene lookup returns CDR1 SEHNR and CDR2 FQNEAQ (reference sequence). The CDR3 sequence is CASSSKGQVLYEQYF. The CDR3 DNA reads TGTGCCAGCAGCTCCAAAGGACAGGTACTCTACGAGCAGTACTTC.

Only a few counts were recorded for this clonotype. The gene calls are TRBV20-1 and TRBJ1-1, with D uncertain. The length of the CDR3 is 14 residues. CDR1 is DFQATT and CDR2 is SNEGSKA in the germline V gene (reference sequence). The germline V and J ends were trimmed by 0 bases and 2 bases, with 10 bases remaining between them. This chain's CDR3 is CSARDPLGNTEAFF. CDR3 coding DNA: TGCAGTGCTAGAGATCCTTTGGGAAACACTGAAGCTTTCTTT.